This TCR beta chain was observed in a study of blood T cells in healthy people across ages. Study background: There was about one barcoded beta molecule captured by template switching per two T cells.

Primers used in a second PCR of about 7 to 12 cycles were a sample-barcoded 5' primer and a J-beta primer mix. A minimum of 3 million CDR3-containing paired-end reads was obtained for each sample. Via MiXCR, TCRdb re-called the 5' RACE reads, giving one row per CDR3 protein. The sample records some 1.4 million distinct CDR3 sequences, roughly 40% being singletons. The study recruited healthy Caucasian donors from Russia who were aged roughly 6 to 95. Per individual sample, total RNA of at least 6 micrograms was extracted. This clonotype was seen repeatedly, ten times or more. The length of the CDR3 is 14 residues. The V segment lost 5 bases and the J segment 3 bases; nucleotides outside the gene matches: 3. Germline V gene lookup returns CDR1 SGHVS and CDR2 FQNEAQ.

V gene TRBV7-8 combines with J gene TRBJ2-7; 11 bases match TRBD1. The sequencing input was blood. The sequence was collected from a woman aged 18-35 years in good health. The CDR3 loop reads CASSHGTGGYEQYF. For the CDR3, the DNA is TGTGCCAGCAGCCACGGGACAGGGGGCTACGAGCAGTACTTC.